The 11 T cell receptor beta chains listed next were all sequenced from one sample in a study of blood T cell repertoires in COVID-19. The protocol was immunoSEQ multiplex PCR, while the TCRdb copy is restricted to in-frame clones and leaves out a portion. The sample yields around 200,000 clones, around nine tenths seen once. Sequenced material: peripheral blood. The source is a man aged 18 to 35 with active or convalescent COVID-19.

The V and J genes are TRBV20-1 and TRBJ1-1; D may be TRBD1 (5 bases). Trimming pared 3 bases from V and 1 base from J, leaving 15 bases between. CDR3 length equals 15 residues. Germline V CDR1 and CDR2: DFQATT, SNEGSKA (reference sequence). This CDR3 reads CSASRGGKSNTEAFF. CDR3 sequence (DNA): TGCAGTGCTAGTCGGGGGGGGAAATCGAACACTGAAGCTTTCTTT.

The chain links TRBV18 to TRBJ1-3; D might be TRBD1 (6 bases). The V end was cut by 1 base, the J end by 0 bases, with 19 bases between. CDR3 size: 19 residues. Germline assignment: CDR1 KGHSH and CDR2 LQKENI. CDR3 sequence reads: CASSPRTAEGSGSGNTIYF. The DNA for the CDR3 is TGTGCCAGCTCACCACGGACAGCCGAGGGTTCCGGCTCTGGAAACACCATATATTTT.

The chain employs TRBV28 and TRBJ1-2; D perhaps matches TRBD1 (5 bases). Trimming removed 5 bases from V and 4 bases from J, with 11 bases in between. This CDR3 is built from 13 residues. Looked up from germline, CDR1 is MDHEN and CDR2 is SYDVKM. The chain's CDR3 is CASSGGVVYGYTF. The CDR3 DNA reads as TGTGCCAGCAGTGGGGGGGTGGTCTATGGCTACACCTTC.

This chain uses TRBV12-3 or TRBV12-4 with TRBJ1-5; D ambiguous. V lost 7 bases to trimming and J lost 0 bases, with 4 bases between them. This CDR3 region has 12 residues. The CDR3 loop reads CASTYSNQPQHF. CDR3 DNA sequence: TGTGCCAGCACTTATAGCAATCAGCCCCAGCATTTT.

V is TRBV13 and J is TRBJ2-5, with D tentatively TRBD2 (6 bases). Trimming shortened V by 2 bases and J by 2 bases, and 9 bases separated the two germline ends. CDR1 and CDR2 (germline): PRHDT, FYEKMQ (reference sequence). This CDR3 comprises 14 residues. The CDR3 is CASSLRGIQETQYF. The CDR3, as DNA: TGTGCCAGCAGCTTACGCGGGATACAAGAGACCCAGTACTTC. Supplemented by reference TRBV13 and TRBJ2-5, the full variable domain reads AAGVIQSPRHLIKEKRETATLKCYPIPRHDTVYWYQQGPGQDPQFLISFYEKMQSDKGSIPDRFSAQQFSDYHSELNMSSLELGDSALYFCASSLRGIQETQYFGPGTRLLVL.

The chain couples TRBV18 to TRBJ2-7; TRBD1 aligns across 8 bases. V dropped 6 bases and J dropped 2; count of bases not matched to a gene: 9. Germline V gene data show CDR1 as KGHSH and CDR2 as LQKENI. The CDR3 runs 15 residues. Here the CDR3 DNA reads TGTGCCAGCTCCATGTCAGGACAGGGAGCCTACGAGCAGTACTTC. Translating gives CASSMSGQGAYEQYF.

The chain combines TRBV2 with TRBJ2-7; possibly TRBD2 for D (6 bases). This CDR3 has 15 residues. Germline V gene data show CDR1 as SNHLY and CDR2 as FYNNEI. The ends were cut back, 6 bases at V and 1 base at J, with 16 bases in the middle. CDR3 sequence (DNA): TGTGCCAGCAGGACCGGGAGTGGCCGTTCCTACGAGCAGTACTTC. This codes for CASRTGSGRSYEQYF.

The CDR3 nucleotides read TGTGCCAGCAGTGGACGGGACAGCAGCACAGATACGCAGTATTTT. This translates into CASSGRDSSTDTQYF. J is TRBJ2-3 and V is TRBV2, with 7 bases matching TRBD1. The CDR3 covers 15 residues. J was trimmed by 0 bases and V by 4 bases; bases with no gene match: 4. The germline V gene has CDR1 SNHLY and CDR2 FYNNEI. The variable domain in full, with the rest retrieved from reference TRBV2 and TRBJ2-3, is EPEVTQTPSHQVTQMGQEVILRCVPISNHLYFYWYRQILGQKVEFLVSFYNNEISEKSEIFDDQFSVERPDGSNFTLKIRSTKLEDSAMYFCASSGRDSSTDTQYFGPGTRLTVL.

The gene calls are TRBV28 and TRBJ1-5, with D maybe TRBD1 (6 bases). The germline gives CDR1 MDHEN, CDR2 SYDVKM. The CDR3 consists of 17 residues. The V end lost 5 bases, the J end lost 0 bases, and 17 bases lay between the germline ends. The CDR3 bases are TGTGCCAGCAGTCCGTCAGGGGTGAAACATAGCAATCAGCCCCAGCATTTT. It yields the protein CASSPSGVKHSNQPQHF. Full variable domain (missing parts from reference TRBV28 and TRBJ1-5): DVKVTQSSRYLVKRTGEKVFLECVQDMDHENMFWYRQDPGLGLRLIYFSYDVKMKEKGDIPEGYSVSREKKERFSLILESASTNQTSMYLCASSPSGVKHSNQPQHFGDGTRLSIL.

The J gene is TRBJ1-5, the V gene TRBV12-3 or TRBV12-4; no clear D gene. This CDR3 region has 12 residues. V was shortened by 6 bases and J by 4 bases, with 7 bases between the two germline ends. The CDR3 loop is CASRSQNQPQHF. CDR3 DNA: TGTGCCAGCAGGTCACAGAATCAGCCCCAGCATTTT.

The CDR3 sequence: CASCADRDSPLHF. CDR3 DNA sequence: TGCGCCAGCTGTGCGGACAGGGATTCACCCCTCCACTTT. The V and J genes are TRBV5-1 and TRBJ1-6; TRBD1 matches at 8 bases. Per germline, CDR1 SGHRS and CDR2 YFSETQ. After removal of 7 bases from V and 8 bases from J, the junction contained 5 bases not matched to a gene. The CDR3 loop spans 13 amino acids.